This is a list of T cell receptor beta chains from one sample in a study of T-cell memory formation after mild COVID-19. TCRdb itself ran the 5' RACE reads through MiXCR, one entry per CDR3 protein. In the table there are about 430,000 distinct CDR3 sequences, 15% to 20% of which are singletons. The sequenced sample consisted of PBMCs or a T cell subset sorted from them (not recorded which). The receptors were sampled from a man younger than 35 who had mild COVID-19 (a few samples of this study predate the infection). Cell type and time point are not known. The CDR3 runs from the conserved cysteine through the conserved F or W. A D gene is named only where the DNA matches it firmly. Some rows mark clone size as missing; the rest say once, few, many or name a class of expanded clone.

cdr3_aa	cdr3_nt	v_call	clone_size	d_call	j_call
CASCSRRGFSSYEQYF	TGTGCCAGCTGCAGCCGGCGGGGGTTTAGCTCCTACGAGCAGTACTTC	TRBV2	-	TRBD2	TRBJ2-7
CASRKEGTSGGVLPFSYNEQFF	TGTGCCAGCAGAAAAGAAGGGACTAGCGGGGGGGTGCTACCTTTCTCCTACAATGAGCAGTTCTTC	TRBV7-2	few	TRBD2	TRBJ2-1
CASSPGTVVSNEQFF	TGTGCCAGCTCACCGGGGACAGTCGTTAGCAATGAGCAGTTCTTC	TRBV18	few	TRBD1	TRBJ2-1
CASSQMGLDYNEQFF	TGTGCCAGCAGCCAAATGGGACTTGACTACAATGAGCAGTTCTTC	TRBV14	-	-	TRBJ2-1
CSARSEHLNTEAFF	TGCAGTGCTAGATCTGAACACCTGAACACTGAAGCTTTCTTT	TRBV20-1	-	-	TRBJ1-1
CASSQPQGSSGELFF	TGCGCCAGCAGCCAACCACAGGGGTCGTCCGGGGAGCTGTTTTTT	TRBV4-1	few	TRBD1	TRBJ2-2
CASSFSPREQYF	TGTGCCAGCAGCTTTTCCCCCCGCGAGCAGTACTTC	TRBV5-4	-	-	TRBJ2-7
CASSKVESNQPQHF	TGCGCCAGCAGCAAAGTGGAAAGCAATCAGCCCCAGCATTTT	TRBV4-1	-	-	TRBJ1-5
CASSDTGRNTGELFF	TGTGCCAGCAGTGATACGGGGCGGAACACCGGGGAGCTGTTTTTT	TRBV11-2	many	-	TRBJ2-2
CASSMLMGEQYF	TGCGCCAGCAGCATGCTCATGGGCGAGCAGTACTTC	TRBV5-1	-	-	TRBJ2-7
CASSVLTGGGTEAFF	TGTGCCAGCAGTGTCCTAACAGGGGGTGGGACTGAAGCTTTCTTT	TRBV6-4	-	TRBD1	TRBJ1-1
CASSLARTSGQETQYF	TGTGCCAGCAGCTTGGCCCGGACTAGCGGCCAAGAGACCCAGTACTTC	TRBV7-6	few	TRBD2	TRBJ2-5
CASSRRGTEAFF	TGCGCCAGCAGCCGGAGGGGGACTGAAGCTTTCTTT	TRBV4-1	-	-	TRBJ1-1
CASSLSQGEGYTF	TGTGCCAGCAGCTTAAGTCAAGGAGAAGGCTACACCTTC	TRBV7-9	many	-	TRBJ1-2
CSARSTLTDTQYF	TGCAGTGCTAGGTCGACTCTGACAGATACGCAGTATTTT	TRBV20-1	-	-	TRBJ2-3
CASSPLAVGGVYTF	TGTGCCAGCAGTCCCTTAGCGGTTGGAGGGGTCTACACCTTC	TRBV5-6	many	-	TRBJ1-2
CASSSGQRGIQYF	TGTGCCAGCAGTAGCGGACAGAGGGGCATTCAGTACTTC	TRBV28	few	-	TRBJ2-4
CASSLATGNYGYTF	TGCGCCAGCAGCTTGGCGACAGGGAACTATGGCTACACCTTC	TRBV5-1	-	TRBD1	TRBJ1-2
CASSSDSLNSPLHF	TGTGCCAGCAGTTCGGACAGCCTTAATTCACCCCTCCACTTT	TRBV7-8	-	-	TRBJ1-6
CASSSPGMPGTQYF	TGCGCCAGCAGCTCCCCGGGGATGCCCGGGACCCAGTACTTC	TRBV5-1	few	-	TRBJ2-5
CASSLIGTGELFF	TGTGCCAGCAGTTTAATCGGCACCGGGGAGCTGTTTTTT	TRBV28	many	-	TRBJ2-2
CASSSGLAETQYF	TGTGCTAGCAGCTCGGGACTAGCAGAGACCCAGTACTTC	TRBV7-7	-	TRBD2	TRBJ2-5
CASSSGAKNIQYF	TGTGCCAGCAGCTCGGGGGCCAAAAACATTCAGTACTTC	TRBV11-2	-	-	TRBJ2-4
CASSQGSSGRKQFF	TGCGCCAGCAGCCAAGGATCCTCGGGTAGAAAGCAGTTCTTC	TRBV4-3	few	-	TRBJ2-1
CSASGGGNYGYTF	TGCAGTGCTAGTGGGGGTGGAAACTATGGCTACACCTTC	TRBV20-1	few	-	TRBJ1-2
CSATSEDNTEAFF	TGCAGTGCTACCTCCGAGGATAACACTGAAGCTTTCTTT	TRBV20-1	few	-	TRBJ1-1
CASSLISQGADEQYF	TGTGCCAGCAGCTTAATTTCGCAGGGGGCGGACGAGCAGTACTTC	TRBV7-9	-	TRBD1	TRBJ2-7
CASSSAGSGQETQYF	TGCGCCAGCAGCTCAGCCGGGAGCGGACAAGAGACCCAGTACTTC	TRBV5-1	few	-	TRBJ2-5
CASSIRGAGEQYF	TGTGCCAGCAGCATCAGGGGGGCGGGAGAGCAGTACTTC	TRBV12-3/TRBV12-4	few	-	TRBJ2-7
CASSLAQTSSGNTIYF	TGCGCCAGCAGCTTGGCCCAGACGAGCTCTGGAAACACCATATATTTT	TRBV5-1	few	-	TRBJ1-3
CSATSGVSTDTQYF	TGCAGTGCTACTAGCGGGGTTAGCACAGATACGCAGTATTTT	TRBV20-1	-	TRBD2	TRBJ2-3
CASRPGQGTDTQYF	TGTGCCAGCAGGCCTGGACAGGGCACAGATACGCAGTATTTT	TRBV6-2/TRBV6-3	few	TRBD1	TRBJ2-3
CASSYPGITGTQYF	TGTGCCAGCAGTTACCCAGGCATTACGGGGACCCAGTACTTC	TRBV6-5	few	-	TRBJ2-5
CASSLEPPGGKETQYF	TGTGCCAGCAGCTTAGAGCCCCCGGGGGGGAAAGAGACCCAGTACTTC	TRBV11-2	-	TRBD2	TRBJ2-5
CASQGYEQYF	TGTGCCAGCCAGGGATACGAGCAGTACTTC	TRBV28	-	-	TRBJ2-7
CASSLGGTSGAQETQYF	TGTGCCAGCAGCTTAGGAGGCACTAGCGGGGCGCAAGAGACCCAGTACTTC	TRBV7-2	few	TRBD2	TRBJ2-5
CASRPGEGGYGYTF	TGTGCCAGCAGACCGGGGGAAGGGGGCTATGGCTACACCTTC	TRBV6-6	few	-	TRBJ1-2
CSVRSRLTNYGYTF	TGCAGCGTTCGGTCACGACTCACAAACTATGGCTACACCTTC	TRBV29-1	few	-	TRBJ1-2
CASSSVGGFNTGELFF	TGTGCCAGCAGTTCGGTAGGGGGCTTTAACACCGGGGAGCTGTTTTTT	TRBV27	-	TRBD1	TRBJ2-2
CASSLVGHGAFF	TGTGCCAGCAGCTTAGTCGGCCATGGAGCTTTCTTT	TRBV11-1	-	-	TRBJ1-1
CASSLYQGRYEQYF	TGCGCCAGCAGCTTGTACCAGGGGAGGTACGAGCAGTACTTC	TRBV5-1	few	-	TRBJ2-7
CASSQGGAYEQYF	TGCGCCAGCAGCCAAGGTGGGGCTTACGAGCAGTACTTC	TRBV4-1	-	-	TRBJ2-7
CSVGGGTDRVVTGELFF	TGCAGCGTTGGGGGAGGGACCGACAGGGTGGTAACCGGGGAGCTGTTTTTT	TRBV29-1	-	-	TRBJ2-2
CASRRWAVSTDTQYF	TGCGCCAGCAGAAGGTGGGCGGTGAGCACAGATACGCAGTATTTT	TRBV4-3	-	-	TRBJ2-3
CASSQFRLTNEKLFF	TGCGCCAGCAGCCAATTCAGGTTAACTAATGAAAAACTGTTTTTT	TRBV4-1	-	-	TRBJ1-4
CASSSSAYEQYF	TGTGCCAGCAGCTCTAGCGCCTACGAGCAGTACTTC	TRBV7-9	few	-	TRBJ2-7
CASSSWGIQYF	TGTGCCAGCAGCTCTTGGGGCATTCAGTACTTC	TRBV11-2	few	-	TRBJ2-4
CSAGGSYEQYF	TGCAGTGCTGGAGGCTCCTACGAGCAGTACTTC	TRBV20-1	-	-	TRBJ2-7
CASSSPEWDQETQYF	TGTGCCAGCAGCTCCCCCGAGTGGGATCAAGAGACCCAGTACTTC	TRBV7-2	few	-	TRBJ2-5
CASSYYRGSQETQYF	TGTGCCAGCAGTTACTACCGGGGCTCACAAGAGACCCAGTACTTC	TRBV6-5	-	-	TRBJ2-5
CASSPPGQGHTGELFF	TGTGCCAGCAGCCCGCCGGGACAGGGCCACACCGGGGAGCTGTTTTTT	TRBV5-5	few	TRBD1	TRBJ2-2
CACKNTEAFF	TGTGCCTGTAAGAACACTGAAGCTTTCTTT	TRBV30	-	-	TRBJ1-1
CASSFRQGRREDTQYF	TGTGCCAGCAGCTTTAGACAGGGGCGGCGTGAAGATACGCAGTATTTT	TRBV7-2	few	TRBD1	TRBJ2-3
CASSLGMTSGGIYEQYF	TGTGCCAGCAGCTTAGGGATGACTAGCGGGGGGATCTACGAGCAGTACTTC	TRBV7-9	-	TRBD2	TRBJ2-7
CASSEGQDGYTF	TGTGCCAGCAGCGAGGGACAGGATGGCTACACCTTC	TRBV4-2	few	TRBD1	TRBJ1-2